These T cell receptor beta chains were read from a single sample in a study of blood T cells in healthy people across ages. MiXCR, applied by TCRdb to the 5' RACE reads, yields one record per CDR3 protein. Of around 900,000 distinct CDR3 sequences in the sample, roughly 50% are singletons; the top ten hold about 22%. Material for sequencing was blood. All receptors derive from a woman aged 55-70 years in good health. Each CDR3 is given with its conserved first and last residue. Where a row states a size, it is once, few, many or the class of an expanded clone; other rows omit it.

CDR3aa	v_gene	j_gene	abundance
CASSPLGRAYEQYF	TRBV7-7	TRBJ2-7	NA
CASSTPSGRRNNEQFF	TRBV5-1	TRBJ2-1	NA
CSASGGSSGDTDTQYF	TRBV20-1	TRBJ2-3	NA
CASSYGGDGYGYTF	TRBV27	TRBJ1-2	few
CASSPPSGTQYF	TRBV5-1	TRBJ2-5	NA
CSASASGANVLTF	TRBV20-1	TRBJ2-6	NA
CASSQDQSRDGDYEQYF	TRBV4-1	TRBJ2-7	few
CASSRPEGASGNTIYF	TRBV7-2	TRBJ1-3	once
CASSDGGLAQETQYF	TRBV10-1	TRBJ2-5	few
CASSSMDPRHGYTF	TRBV28	TRBJ1-2	NA
CASSEAGVAFF	TRBV2	TRBJ1-1	NA
CSLLGLDGSLYF	TRBV29-1	TRBJ2-3	NA
CASSEGLRETQYF	TRBV9	TRBJ2-5	NA
CSASPGQGAGQPQHF	TRBV20-1	TRBJ1-5	few
CASSVKDRTSNEQLFF	TRBV5-1	TRBJ1-4	NA
CSALGRWDQPQHF	TRBV20-1	TRBJ1-5	NA
CSASVPGYYNEQFF	TRBV20-1	TRBJ2-1	NA
CSARDLGQGSRVDYEQYF	TRBV20-1	TRBJ2-7	NA
CAIRALGDEQYF	TRBV10-3	TRBJ2-7	NA
CASSSGGSTYF	TRBV7-2	TRBJ2-4	once
CASSFNKNLGTQHF	TRBV12-3/TRBV12-4	TRBJ1-5	NA
CSAGGTGARNQPQHF	TRBV20-1	TRBJ1-5	NA
CASSPPPRGPYEQYF	TRBV28	TRBJ2-7	NA
CASKNKPPQNIQYF	TRBV28	TRBJ2-4	NA
CASSSDPRGYEQYF	TRBV7-9	TRBJ2-7	few
CAIGEGRETQYF	TRBV7-6	NA	NA
CASSLRPRDEQYF	TRBV5-1	TRBJ2-7	NA
CSVETGSITSGRPYNEQFF	TRBV29-1	TRBJ2-1	few
CASSPLTLNTDTQYF	TRBV4-2	TRBJ2-3	few
CATSRDDRVGQPQHF	TRBV15	TRBJ1-5	NA
CASSWTGAAYNEQFF	TRBV7-2	TRBJ2-1	NA
CASNPSRGQETQYF	TRBV7-2	TRBJ2-5	NA
CASSLNSRLAGVGEQFF	TRBV13	TRBJ2-1	NA
CASRQSGTRIDEAFF	TRBV7-9	TRBJ1-1	NA
CASSLMSGATQYF	TRBV28	TRBJ2-3	NA
CASSWEDGSSYEQYF	TRBV5-1	TRBJ2-7	NA
CASSAQALKNTEAFF	TRBV6-4	TRBJ1-1	NA
CASRRQGRYEQYF	TRBV14	TRBJ2-7	many
CASSFASLADTQYF	TRBV7-2	TRBJ2-3	few
CATSGTSGVEETQYF	TRBV24-1	NA	NA
CASSIRTNGRGEQYF	TRBV19	TRBJ2-7	NA
CATSRAPEGPYEQYF	TRBV15	TRBJ2-7	NA
CTSSQDRVGDNEQFF	TRBV4-3	TRBJ2-1	NA
CSVEDQGKMRGNTIYF	TRBV29-1	TRBJ1-3	NA
CASSQERLAGGDEQFF	TRBV3-1	NA	NA
CSASGHLSYNEQFF	TRBV20-1	TRBJ2-1	few